This TCR beta chain was recovered during a study of CD8 T cells in Susac syndrome. After extraction with the RNeasy kit, about 0.45 to 1 ug of the RNA was reverse transcribed using random hexamers. MiXCR was run by TCRdb on the immunoSEQ multiplex PCR reads, yielding one entry per CDR3 protein. The sample contains fewer than 150,000 distinct CDR3 sequences, more than 75% of which appear only once. Relapsing-remitting disease, either stable or active, was present in the treatment-naive patients who were the multiple sclerosis controls. Per the germline V gene, CDR1 is SGDLS and CDR2 is YYNGEE. CDR3 length: 16 amino acids. V was clipped by 0 bases and J by 7 bases, with 17 bases between them.

The chain recombines TRBV9 with TRBJ2-1; unclear D gene. This sequence originates from a human donor with multiple sclerosis. The sample comprised CD8+ T cells from PBMCs. This CDR3 is CASSVGSGPPWNEQFF. CDR3 in DNA: TGTGCCAGCAGCGTAGGCTCGGGCCCCCCTTGGAATGAGCAGTTCTTC.